These 20 T cell receptor beta chains came from one sample sequenced in a study of long-term antiretroviral therapy in people with HIV. It was version v3.0 of the immunoSEQ assay that was run at survey level. The table came from immunoSEQ multiplex PCR; TCRdb's copy has only in-frame clones and leaves some out. This repertoire shows more than 10,000 clones, about 88% found once; its top ten account for 22%. Specimen: unsorted PBMCs, collected 2.1 years after starting antiretroviral therapy. These TCRs come from a woman in her thirties or forties with HIV.

The rearrangement uses TRBV5-3 and TRBJ1-5; a weak D match, TRBD1 (6 bases). TRBV5-3 is flagged as an ORF with uncertain function. V was shortened by 2 bases and J by 1 base, with 37 bases between the two germline ends. This CDR3 region has 24 residues. In DNA form, the CDR3 reads TGTGCCAGAAGCTTCGTCGCCGAACGGGACAAAGGTCAACCCTGCGGCATCAGCAATCAGCCCCAGCATTTT. Its protein is CARSFVAERDKGQPCGISNQPQHF.

This chain connects TRBV19 to TRBJ2-3; possible D gene TRBD1, 6 bases. The ends were cut back, 7 bases at V and 2 bases at J, with 16 bases in the middle. Germline V gene lookup returns CDR1 LNHDA and CDR2 SQIVND (reference sequence). The CDR3 is made up of 15 amino acids. The CDR3 sequence is CASTPQTGHTDTQYF. The CDR3 DNA reads as TGTGCCAGTACCCCCCAGACAGGTCACACAGATACGCAGTATTTT. Based on the CDR3 plus reference TRBV19 and TRBJ2-3, the full variable domain is DGGITQSPKYLFRKEGQNVTLSCEQNLNHDAMYWYRQDPGQGLRLIYYSQIVNDFQKGDIAEGYSVSREKKESFPLTVTSAQKNPTAFYLCASTPQTGHTDTQYFGPGTRLTVL.

The V and J genes are TRBV6-5 and TRBJ2-1; TRBD1 matches 9 bases. The CDR3 extends over 13 amino acids. J lost 14 bases, V lost 5 bases, and 10 bases had no gene match. The germline V gene encodes CDR1 MNHEY and CDR2 SVGAGI. Here the CDR3 reads CASSITPGQGEFF. DNA for the CDR3: TGTGCCAGCAGTATTACTCCGGGACAGGGAGAGTTCTTC.

The chain links TRBV4-3 to TRBJ1-3; D possibly corresponds to TRBD1 (6 bases). This CDR3 has 15 residues. Germline CDR1 is LGHNA and CDR2 is YSLEER. V lost 3 bases and J 6 bases, leaving 15 bases between the germline ends. The CDR3 nucleotides are TGCGCCAGCAGCCACGTGGGGGGGGGCGTAAACACCATATATTTT. The encoded protein is CASSHVGGGVNTIYF.

The V gene is TRBV2, the J gene TRBJ2-5; 10 bases are shared with TRBD2. The J segment lost 2 bases and the V segment lost 3 bases, leaving 12 bases of the junction unmatched. Looked up from germline, CDR1 is SNHLY and CDR2 is FYNNEI. CDR3 length: 18 amino acids. CDR3 sequence reads: CASSDFGASGGLQETQYF. The DNA of the CDR3 is TGTGCCAGCAGTGATTTTGGGGCTAGCGGGGGTTTACAAGAGACCCAGTACTTC.

This chain connects TRBV29-1 to TRBJ1-4; D possibly corresponds to TRBD1 (6 bases). V lost 5 bases, J lost 5 bases, and 15 bases lay in between. This CDR3 has 14 amino acids. The germline V gene encodes CDR1 SQVTM and CDR2 ANQGSEA. The CDR3 reads CSVQGQGLNEKLFF. CDR3 bases: TGCAGCGTTCAAGGGCAGGGGTTGAATGAAAAACTGTTTTTT.

The chain carries TRBV6-1 and TRBJ1-5; D gene ambiguous. V lost 3 bases and J lost 4, with 22 bases in between. There are 18 residues in the CDR3. The germline V gene has CDR1 MNHNS and CDR2 SASEGT. The DNA of the CDR3 is TGTGCCAGCAGTGAGAGTCTTGGACTCAGGCTGGGGAATCAGCCCCAGCATTTT. This sequence encodes CASSESLGLRLGNQPQHF.

The rearrangement joins TRBV5-1 to TRBJ2-1; 7 bases map to TRBD1. Germline CDR1 reads SGHRS; CDR2 reads YFSETQ. The V gene end was trimmed by 4 bases and the J gene end by 1 base; junction bases not matched to a gene: 8. CDR3 length: 16 residues. The CDR3 loop reads CASSPEGAFSYNEQFF. The CDR3 DNA sequence: TGCGCCAGCAGCCCAGAGGGGGCCTTTTCCTACAATGAGCAGTTCTTC.

The J gene is TRBJ1-2, the V gene TRBV19; D is uncertain. V lost 3 bases, J lost 5 bases, and 10 bases lay in between. CDR3 length: 13 residues. Germline V CDR1 and CDR2: LNHDA, SQIVND (reference sequence). Here the CDR3 DNA reads TGTGCCAGTAGTATCCCCTCTGATTATGGCTACACCTTC. Amino acid sequence: CASSIPSDYGYTF. The full variable domain, rest sourced from reference TRBV19 and TRBJ1-2, is DGGITQSPKYLFRKEGQNVTLSCEQNLNHDAMYWYRQDPGQGLRLIYYSQIVNDFQKGDIAEGYSVSREKKESFPLTVTSAQKNPTAFYLCASSIPSDYGYTFGSGTRLTVV.

The chain links TRBV15 to TRBJ2-7; 11 nucleotides line up with TRBD1. Germline assignment: CDR1 LNHNV and CDR2 YYDKDF (reference sequence). The CDR3 totals 15 residues. J lost 7 bases, V lost 1 base, and 6 bases had no gene match. CDR3 in DNA: TGTGCCACCAGCAGAGCCGGACAGGGGGCTGGGGAGCAGTACTTC. Its translation: CATSRAGQGAGEQYF.

V is TRBV6-5 and J is TRBJ1-1; TRBD1 matches 8 bases. The CDR3 extends over 16 amino acids. V shed 3 bases, J shed 1 base, and the junction held 7 bases outside the gene matches. From germline, CDR1 is MNHEY and CDR2 SVGAGI. CDR3 residues: CASSYSAGGGNTEAFF. CDR3 bases: TGTGCCAGCAGTTATTCCGCAGGGGGCGGGAACACTGAAGCTTTCTTT.

The chain joins TRBV5-1 to TRBJ1-4; D might be TRBD1 (6 bases). Deletions cut 4 bases from V and 5 bases from J, with 6 bases between. In germline, CDR1 is SGHRS, CDR2 YFSETQ. This CDR3 has 12 amino acids. The DNA for the CDR3 is TGCGCCAGCAGCACAGGGAATGAAAAACTGTTTTTT. Translating it yields CASSTGNEKLFF. The entire variable domain, with the rest obtained from reference TRBV5-1 and TRBJ1-4, is as follows: KAGVTQTPRYLIKTRGQQVTLSCSPISGHRSVSWYQQTPGQGLQFLFEYFSETQRNKGNFPGRFSGRQFSNSRSEMNVSTLELGDSALYLCASSTGNEKLFFGSGTQLSVL.

The V gene is TRBV27, the J gene TRBJ1-1; TRBD1 matches 8 bases. The V gene end was trimmed by 1 base and the J gene end by 2 bases; junction bases not matched to a gene: 3. There are 15 residues in the CDR3. CDR1 and CDR2 from the germline V gene are MNHEY and SMNVEV (reference sequence). This CDR3 reads CASSLLQGANTEAFF. CDR3 coding DNA: TGTGCCAGCAGTTTATTGCAGGGGGCCAACACTGAAGCTTTCTTT.

This chain connects TRBV7-9 to TRBJ2-7; the D gene could be TRBD1 or TRBD2 (5 bases each). In germline, CDR1 is SEHNR, CDR2 FQNEAQ (reference sequence). The CDR3 has 12 residues. The V and J ends lost 8 bases and 0 bases respectively, with 8 bases between them. The CDR3 region has the DNA TGTGCCAGCGGGGGAGCCTCCTACGAGCAGTACTTC. Its translation is CASGGASYEQYF.

The chain couples TRBV4-3 to TRBJ1-4, with 7 bases matching TRBD1. This CDR3 has 15 amino acids. V dropped 4 bases and J dropped 5; count of bases not matched to a gene: 7. Germline values: CDR1 LGHNA, CDR2 YSLEER. CDR3 coding DNA: TGCGCCAGCAGCCTTCAAGGGGGCGCAAATGAAAAACTGTTTTTT. Translation gives CASSLQGGANEKLFF.

The chain recombines TRBV30 with TRBJ1-4, with TRBD1 identical over 7 bases. V lost 2 bases, J lost 4 bases, and 4 bases stayed unmatched. The CDR3 spans 14 residues. Germline-derived CDR1 and CDR2 are GTSNPN and SVGIG (reference sequence). CDR3 nucleotides: TGTGCCTGGAGTCTCGGGACAGTTAATGAAAAACTGTTTTTT. Translating gives CAWSLGTVNEKLFF.

The V gene is TRBV4-3, the J gene TRBJ2-6; D not resolved. The CDR3 is 18 amino acids. The ends were cut back, 0 bases at V and 4 bases at J, with 16 bases in the middle. Germline V gene data show CDR1 as LGHNA and CDR2 as YSLEER. The CDR3 region is CASSQDGRPNGGANVLTF. DNA for the CDR3: TGCGCCAGCAGCCAAGATGGCAGGCCGAATGGGGGGGCCAACGTCCTGACTTTC.

The V and J genes are TRBV25-1 and TRBJ2-3, with unresolved D. There are 13 residues in the CDR3. Looked up from germline, CDR1 is MGHDK and CDR2 is SYGVNS. V shed 7 bases and J shed 2 bases, with 10 bases lying between them. The CDR3 DNA sequence: TGTGCCAGCAAGGTCGATTACACAGATACGCAGTATTTT. As protein: CASKVDYTDTQYF.

The J gene is TRBJ2-3, the V gene TRBV7-2; 10 bases are a match to TRBD2. The ends lost 3 bases at V and 5 bases at J; junction bases unmatched: 5. Germline CDR1 SGHTA, CDR2 FQGNSA. The CDR3 consists of 15 residues. The CDR3 DNA sequence: TGTGCCAGCAGCTTGAGCGGGGGGGCCGGAGATACGCAGTATTTT. Protein sequence: CASSLSGGAGDTQYF.

The chain uses TRBV6-6 and TRBJ2-3; D may be TRBD1 (6 bases). V shed 6 bases and J shed 3 bases, with 19 bases lying between them. The CDR3 covers 16 residues. The germline CDR1 and CDR2 sequences are MNHNY and SVGAGI (reference sequence). The CDR3, as DNA: TGTGCCAGCAGCATCCCGATGGACAGAAGAACAGATACGCAGTATTTT. It codes for CASSIPMDRRTDTQYF.